These T cell receptor beta chains were read from a single sample in a study of blood T cells in healthy people across ages. Using its own MiXCR run on the 5' RACE reads, TCRdb lists one record per CDR3 protein. The sample lists some 730,000 distinct CDR3 sequences, about 20% occurring once. The sample consisted of blood. All receptors derive from a man aged 65-85 years in good health. Both conserved end residues are part of each CDR3. A D gene is named only where the DNA matches it firmly. Clone size is given for some rows only: seen once, a few or many times, or a class if the clone is expanded.

DNA,CDR3,J,size,D,V
TGTGCCAGCTCACCACCAGGGCTTGCTAGAAATGAGCAGTTCTTC,CASSPPGLARNEQFF,TRBJ2-1,-,-,TRBV18
TGTGCCAGCAGCTTAGCTTCTGACGGGGGTAGGGAGCAGTTCTTC,CASSLASDGGREQFF,TRBJ2-1,-,-,TRBV11-2
TGTGCCAGCAGTTACTCCGGGACAGGGGGGGAAAAACTGTTTTTT,CASSYSGTGGEKLFF,TRBJ1-4,-,TRBD1,TRBV6-6
TGCAGTGCTAGTAGGGGACACCTTAATTCACCCCTCCACTTT,CSASRGHLNSPLHF,TRBJ1-6,few,-,TRBV20-1
TGTGCCAGCAGCTTCTACACGGACTATAATTCACCCCTCCACTTT,CASSFYTDYNSPLHF,TRBJ1-6,few,-,TRBV5-8
TGCAGCGTTGAAGATGGCCTAGCGGGAATCAATGAGCAGTTCTTC,CSVEDGLAGINEQFF,TRBJ2-1,many,TRBD2,TRBV29-1
TGTGCCGGCAGCCAGAAGACAGGGATAAATTCACCCCTCCACTTT,CAGSQKTGINSPLHF,TRBJ1-6,-,TRBD1,TRBV14
TGTGCCAGCCACCTAGGCAGGAACACTGAAGCTTTCTTT,CASHLGRNTEAFF,TRBJ1-1,-,-,TRBV2
TGTGCCAGCAGCTCCGAGCGGTTCTCCTACAATGAGCAGTTCTTC,CASSSERFSYNEQFF,TRBJ2-1,few,-,TRBV7-6
TGTGCCAGCAGTTCCCCCTCGACAGGTTCCTATGGCTACACCTTC,CASSSPSTGSYGYTF,TRBJ1-2,-,-,TRBV28
TGTGCCAGCAGCTTAATTTCTGGAGAACTAGCCAAAAACATTCAGTACTTC,CASSLISGELAKNIQYF,TRBJ2-4,few,-,TRBV7-9
TGCGCCACCGGACAGGGGCTTCGCAATGAGCAGTTCTTC,CATGQGLRNEQFF,TRBJ2-1,few,TRBD1,TRBV10-2
TGTGCCTGGAGGGTTACCAACACCGGGGAGCTGTTTTTT,CAWRVTNTGELFF,TRBJ2-2,few,-,TRBV30
TGCAGTGCTAGGGGTACAGGATTCTCCTACGAGCAGTACTTC,CSARGTGFSYEQYF,TRBJ2-7,-,-,TRBV20-1
TGTGCCAGCGGCTTCTTGGCGGCATCTGGAAACACCATATATTTT,CASGFLAASGNTIYF,TRBJ1-3,-,-,TRBV28
TGTGCCAGCAGGGGGGGATCTGTAGGGTACCAAGAGACCCAGTACTTC,CASRGGSVGYQETQYF,TRBJ2-5,-,-,TRBV12-3/TRBV12-4
TGCAGTGCTAGATCCGGGACAGTCCAAAACATTCAGTACTTC,CSARSGTVQNIQYF,TRBJ2-4,few,TRBD1,TRBV20-1
TGTGCCAGCAGCTTGGTGGCGGCTAACTATGGCTACACCTTC,CASSLVAANYGYTF,TRBJ1-2,many,-,TRBV7-9
TGTGCCAGCAGTCCCCACAGGACTAGCGGGCAGGGGCAGTACTTC,CASSPHRTSGQGQYF,TRBJ2-7,-,TRBD2,TRBV3-1
TGTGCCAGCAGCCAAATCCGACTAGCGGCTTACAATGAGCAGTTCTTC,CASSQIRLAAYNEQFF,TRBJ2-1,-,TRBD2,TRBV6-2/TRBV6-3
TGTGCCAGCAGCCAAGCCTTCGGGACAGGGGTATACGAGCAGTACTTC,CASSQAFGTGVYEQYF,TRBJ2-7,-,TRBD1,TRBV3-1
TGCGCCAGCAGCTTGTCGGTGGGGACAGGGGACACTGAAGCTTTCTTT,CASSLSVGTGDTEAFF,TRBJ1-1,few,TRBD1,TRBV5-1
TGTGCCAGCAGCTCCTCGGTCGGCTTCGATCAGCCCCAGCATTTT,CASSSSVGFDQPQHF,TRBJ1-5,few,-,TRBV12-3/TRBV12-4
TGTGCCAGCAGTTACTCGTCGGCTAACTATGGCTACACCTTC,CASSYSSANYGYTF,TRBJ1-2,-,-,TRBV6-5
TGCGCCAGCAGCTTGGAGGGTAACGGCTACTATGGCTACACCTTC,CASSLEGNGYYGYTF,TRBJ1-2,few,-,TRBV5-1
TGCAGTGCTAGAGAACTAGCGGGCCGGACCTGGGTGAATGAGCAGTTCTTC,CSARELAGRTWVNEQFF,TRBJ2-1,-,TRBD2,TRBV20-1
TGCGCCAGCAGCTTGATGGTAGGGAACACTGAAGCTTTCTTT,CASSLMVGNTEAFF,TRBJ1-1,-,-,TRBV5-1
TGCAGTGCCCCCCGCAGGGGGCGGGATTCACCCCTCCACTTT,CSAPRRGRDSPLHF,TRBJ1-6,-,TRBD1,TRBV20-1
TGTGCCAGCAGTTACGACAGGGTTAATTCACCCCTCCACTTT,CASSYDRVNSPLHF,TRBJ1-6,few,TRBD1,TRBV6-6
TGTGCCAGCAGTTACTCGCGGCGGGGAGTCACAGATACGCAGTATTTT,CASSYSRRGVTDTQYF,TRBJ2-3,-,-,TRBV6-6
TGTGCCAGCAGTTTAGGGTCAAGGGAGTACTTC,CASSLGSREYF,TRBJ2-5,many,-,TRBV28
TGTGCCAGCAGTGATCCATCGAACACTGAAGCTTTCTTT,CASSDPSNTEAFF,TRBJ1-1,many,-,TRBV6-8
TGTGCCAGCAGCGCCCGGTGGCTGGATTACGAGCAGTACTTC,CASSARWLDYEQYF,TRBJ2-7,-,-,TRBV7-8
TGTGCCAGCGACAGGGACCCGGTGAGCGGGAGGAGAAACGGGGATACGCAGTATTTT,CASDRDPVSGRRNGDTQYF,TRBJ2-3,-,TRBD2,TRBV7-2
TGTGCCAGCAGTCGAAGGGATGGGGTCGGAGCTTTCTTT,CASSRRDGVGAFF,TRBJ1-1,few,-,TRBV28
TGTGCCAGCAGCCAAAGGGGATTGAACACTGAAGCTTTCTTT,CASSQRGLNTEAFF,TRBJ1-1,many,-,TRBV14
TGTGCCACCAGTGATTTACCCCTCAGCGGGAGGTCCTACAATGAGCAGTTCTTC,CATSDLPLSGRSYNEQFF,TRBJ2-1,many,TRBD2,TRBV24-1
TGTGCCAGCAGTCCCCTTCGACAGGGAGTCGTCTACACCTTC,CASSPLRQGVVYTF,TRBJ1-2,-,TRBD1,TRBV6-2/TRBV6-3
TGTGCCAGCAGCTTAGTTGGCAACCCCAGGGAGACCCAGTACTTC,CASSLVGNPRETQYF,TRBJ2-5,few,-,TRBV7-2
TGTGCCAGCAGCTTAGCGGGGTTAACAGGGCACAATGAGCAGTTCTTC,CASSLAGLTGHNEQFF,TRBJ2-1,-,-,TRBV7-7
TGTGCCAGTAGTAGATCTACAGCCGCAACTAATGAAAAACTGTTTTTT,CASSRSTAATNEKLFF,TRBJ1-4,-,-,TRBV19
TGTGCCACCAGCAGATCGAGGGGCCTCTACAATGAGCAGTTCTTC,CATSRSRGLYNEQFF,TRBJ2-1,-,-,TRBV15
TGCGCCAGCAGCCCTGACAGTGCTTCTGGAAACACCATATATTTT,CASSPDSASGNTIYF,TRBJ1-3,-,-,TRBV5-1
TGCGCCAGCAGCACGGACGATAATGAAAAACTGTTTTTT,CASSTDDNEKLFF,TRBJ1-4,few,-,TRBV5-1
TGCAGCGTTGAATCAGGGGCTCCTTACGAGCAGTACTTC,CSVESGAPYEQYF,TRBJ2-7,-,-,TRBV29-1